The source of this T cell receptor (beta chain) is a study of CD8+ T cells in alopecia areata. Study at large: Patients took tofacitinib for 6 to 18 months, followed by 6 drug-free months.

cDNA reverse transcribed from extracted RNA served as the sequencing template. Method: immunoSEQ multiplex PCR; TCRdb's copy keeps in-frame clones and lacks some. The table includes 130,000 to 150,000 clones, over 45% detected once. Study-wide points: Scalp sample sequencing also detects resident alphabeta T cells of normal skin.

This clone was observed a few times. Antigen: not known. Peripheral blood and lesional scalp punch biopsies came from alopecia areata patients. Isolation of CD4+ and CD8+ T cells from PBMCs was achieved by sorting. The V gene lost 9 bases and the J gene lost 5 bases, with 10 bases spanning the gap. Germline-derived CDR1 and CDR2 are SNHLY and FYNNEI. The CDR3 is made up of 11 amino acids. V usage is TRBV2 and J usage is TRBJ2-5; D is unclear. The source material was CD4+ T cells sorted from blood. The receptor's source is a human donor with alopecia areata. The CDR3 DNA sequence: TGTGCCAGTGTTTTGGGGGAGACCCAGTACTTC. Amino acid sequence: CASVLGETQYF.